This TCR beta chain emerged from a study of T cell responses to AZD1222 COVID-19 vaccine. Whole-study context: Some second doses came at about 4 weeks and others at about 12 weeks; these were pooled. Study results and limitations: A mostly white British donor set with more females was recruited, and clonal diversity was possibly underestimated. Compared with day 0, the breadth and depth of the Spike-specific TCR repertoire rose significantly after two doses of AZD1222. Spike was spanned by vaccine-associated CD4 TCRs, which were dominant at 160-218 and 743-854.

CDR3 length: 12 residues. From germline, CDR1 is SGHRS and CDR2 YFSETQ. Trimming removed 1 base from V and 4 bases from J, with 6 bases in between. Assay used: immunoSEQ multiplex PCR; TCRdb lists only in-frame clones, some missing. The sample consists of 140,000 or so clones, 92% of them appearing once. Details on this clone: Its specificity is not known.

The V gene is TRBV5-1, the J gene TRBJ2-7; no reliable D call. This TCR came from an adult in good health. The source material was peripheral blood, sampled on day 0 of AZD1222 vaccination. CDR3 bases: TGCGCCAGCAGCTTGTTGTCGTACGAGCAGTACTTC. It specifies CASSLLSYEQYF.